This TCR beta chain originates from a study of identical twins (dated by TCRdb to 2016 to 2017). Study-level background: TCR alpha and beta repertoires from monozygotic twins, unrelated adults of various ages and cord blood were deep-sequenced to test whether fetal clonotypes persist. To rule out contamination, the twin experiments were replicated at different times with different library preparation protocols.

Every donor was a healthy Caucasian. Three pairs of female monozygotic twins, all aged 18 to 29 years, were included in the twin cohort. CD4+ and CD8+ T cell populations were isolated with positive isolation kits from Invitrogen. About this clonotype itself: The antigen it recognizes is unknown. No much larger clonotype is one base removed from it; base qualities were not supplied.

Library construction relied on 5' RACE. Sequencing was performed on an Illumina HiSeq 2000. Template switching introduced a universal primer binding site; the final cDNA contained a unique molecular identifier, enabling accurate counting of TCR cDNA molecules. Specific primers in the conserved constant-segment region were used to synthesize first-strand cDNA for TCR alpha and beta chains. To control for contamination, every cDNA library carried two barcodes: a SMART-Mk sample barcode plus Illumina barcodes. TruSeq adapter sequences, together with Illumina sample barcodes, were added in two successive PCR steps. The TCR alpha and beta cDNA libraries were sequenced on the Illumina HiSeq platform using custom primers. On the authors' methods: MiGEC was used to process raw reads and extract unique molecular identifiers, and MiXCR was used to find CDR3 positions. For each individual, recombination models were inferred using an EM algorithm with the repgenHMM and IGoR tools. The analysis of shared clonotypes was done with the tcR package in R, with sharing normalized by the product of cloneset sizes. To study raw recombination without the effects of thymic and clonal selection, out-of-frame nonproductive sequences were analyzed. TCRdb's own reprocessing of the public reads used fastp at Q25 and MiXCR and kept productive beta chains. Rows are unified per CDR3 protein, each entry keeping the most common DNA and genes. The V and J calls shown here were made by TCRdb, not taken from the authors' results. The sample table shows a few hundred thousand distinct CDR3 sequences, and about 12% are seen once. The ten largest clones take up approximately 7.6% of the sample.

General study outcomes and caveats: The excess sharing between twins in beta out-of-frame sequences was weaker because fewer shared sequences reduced the signal-to-noise ratio. Because the same donors could not be followed over many years, the conclusions depended on cross-sectional statistical analysis. Zero-insertion analyses could be partly confounded by invariant T cells such as MAIT and iNKT, although diverse VJ usage argued against such confounding for most clonotypes. Out-of-frame TCR alpha sequences shared between twins showed an excess of low generation-probability sequences compared with coincidental sharing between unrelated individuals. In monozygotic twins, out-of-frame TCR alpha sharing was systematically underestimated by recombination models, although the models agreed with sharing between unrelated individuals. Fewer insertions were carried by abundant cord blood beta clonotypes; a weaker similar trend was observed in young adult naive repertoires, while no such trend was observed in memory repertoires.

V was cut back by 0 bases and J by 13 bases, leaving a gap of 10 bases between them. Its CDR3 holds 12 amino acids, cysteine through phenylalanine. Of all the DNA, just the CDR3 is kept, 36 bases in frame from base 1. According to the germline V gene, CDR1 reads SGDLS and CDR2 reads YYNGEE. Another study also made use of these data, one on yellow fever vaccine responses in identical twins. The second publication reports: According to the authors, the vaccine-induced T cell response in identical twins seemed to be partly convergent and partly specific to each individual. Focusing on identical twins, the study followed the T cell clones that responded to the vaccine, and did so with precision.

This clonotype originated in a young woman in good health. The V and J genes are TRBV9 and TRBJ2-2; no D segment can be confidently identified. The sample comprised CD8+ T cells sorted from blood. The CDR3 protein: CASSVGLTALFF. Read as DNA, the sequence is TGTGCCAGCAGCGTAGGGCTTACGGCGCTGTTTTTT.